A single sample gave rise to the 24 T cell receptor beta chains below, sequenced in a study of T-cell reconstitution after alpha-beta-depleted transplantation in children. Preparing the TCRbeta library involved the use of unique molecular identifiers. A single record per CDR3 protein comes from TCRdb applying MiXCR to the PCR reads. The data contain roughly 670,000 distinct CDR3 sequences, approximately 14% of them seen just once; the ten biggest clones take up 0.79%. Here the sequenced sample was PBMCs, taken before TCRalphabeta/CD19-depleted stem cell transplant. The receptors derive from a girl aged 2-9 years with congenital amegakaryocytic thrombocytopenia, due to receive a stem cell transplant.

This clonotype occurred many times. The chain carries TRBV28 and TRBJ2-7; 9 nucleotides match TRBD1. Germline CDR1 MDHEN, CDR2 SYDVKM. This CDR3 is built from 16 residues. The junction had 13 bases not matched to a gene; V was cut back by 5 bases and J by 5 bases. In DNA form, the CDR3 reads TGTGCCAGCAGTCGCTTCTACGGGACAGGGTTCAACGAGCAGTACTTC. It codes for CASSRFYGTGFNEQYF. The entire variable domain, with the rest obtained from reference TRBV28 and TRBJ2-7, is as follows: DVKVTQSSRYLVKRTGEKVFLECVQDMDHENMFWYRQDPGLGLRLIYFSYDVKMKEKGDIPEGYSVSREKKERFSLILESASTNQTSMYLCASSRFYGTGFNEQYFGPGTRLTVT.

The chain employs TRBV7-6 and TRBJ2-1; 9 bases match TRBD2. The CDR3 spans 15 residues. V shed 0 bases and J 9 bases; nucleotides not matched to a gene: 6. Germline V gene data show CDR1 as SGHVS and CDR2 as FNYEAQ. CDR3 sequence (DNA): TGTGCCAGCAGCTTAGCGGGACTAGCAACGATTGAGCAGTTCTTC. Protein sequence: CASSLAGLATIEQFF.

In its sample, this clonotype was seen many times. For the CDR3, the DNA is TGCAGCGTTGATCTAGATGTCGAAGAGACCCAGTACTTC. Translated, it gives CSVDLDVEETQYF. This chain links TRBV29-1 with TRBJ2-5; D remains unclear. Germline CDR1 and CDR2: SQVTM and ANQGSEA. V shed 3 bases and J shed 3 bases, with 11 bases lying between them. CDR3 length: 13 residues.

V is TRBV12-3 or TRBV12-4 and J is TRBJ2-3; D is possibly TRBD2 (6 bases). The V gene lost 6 bases and the J gene lost 2 bases, with 12 bases spanning the gap. There are 14 residues in the CDR3. CDR3 bases: TGTGCCAGCAGGCTAGCGAGGCTCACAGATACGCAGTATTTT. Translated: CASRLARLTDTQYF.

This clonotype turned up a few times. The chain links TRBV5-1 to TRBJ1-5, with D perhaps TRBD1 (6 bases). CDR1 SGHRS and CDR2 YFSETQ come from the germline V gene. Trimming took 7 bases from V and 2 from J, leaving 16 bases between them. The CDR3 consists of 15 residues. Written as DNA, the CDR3 is TGCGCCAGCCCTCCCCAGGGGAAGGGCAATCAGCCCCAGCATTTT. This sequence encodes CASPPQGKGNQPQHF.

This clonotype was seen more than once but under ten times. V usage is TRBV3-1 and J usage is TRBJ2-7, with D uncertain. This CDR3 contains 16 residues. Looked up from germline, CDR1 is LGHDT and CDR2 is YNNKEL (reference sequence). Between the trimmed V and J ends, which lost 4 bases and 1 base, there was a span of 17 bases. The CDR3 region has the DNA TGTGCCAGCAGCCCACTGCATGGGAAGGGATCCTACGAGCAGTACTTC. Protein product: CASSPLHGKGSYEQYF.

This clonotype was counted at least ten times. The J gene is TRBJ2-7, the V gene TRBV20-1; D is unresolved. From germline, CDR1 is DFQATT and CDR2 SNEGSKA (reference sequence). CDR3 length equals 17 residues. Trimming removed 0 bases at V and 1 base at J, with 19 bases between. The CDR3 DNA follows: TGCAGTGCTAGAGACCCGAGAACCCAGGACCATTCCTACGAGCAGTACTTC. Encoded protein: CSARDPRTQDHSYEQYF.

This clonotype has at least ten counts. J is TRBJ2-1 and V is TRBV10-2; possibly TRBD2 for D (5 bases). The CDR3 runs 13 residues. Germline CDR1 and CDR2: WSHSY and SAAADI. Trimming shortened V by 3 bases and J by 5 bases, and 8 bases separated the two germline ends. CDR3 protein: CASSEGLDNEQFF. The CDR3 bases are TGCGCCAGCAGTGAAGGACTTGACAATGAGCAGTTCTTC.

This clonotype has at least ten counts. The V gene is TRBV29-1, the J gene TRBJ1-4; D remains ambiguous. CDR1 SQVTM and CDR2 ANQGSEA come from the germline V gene. The V end lost 5 bases, the J end lost 0 bases, and 7 bases lay between the germline ends. This CDR3 is 13 amino acids long. The CDR3 nucleotides are TGCAGCGTTACTTATGCAACTAATGAAAAACTGTTTTTT. Translated: CSVTYATNEKLFF.

This clonotype has a handful of counts. The V and J genes are TRBV5-1 and TRBJ2-3; 7 bases are shared with TRBD1. From germline, CDR1 is SGHRS and CDR2 YFSETQ. Losses at the gene ends were 2 bases for V and 4 bases for J; bases not matched to a gene: 13. CDR3 length: 17 amino acids. CDR3 in DNA: TGCGCCAGCAGCTTTCCGCCAGGGGGTCGTTTTGCAGATACGCAGTATTTT. Translation gives CASSFPPGGRFADTQYF. The full variable domain, completed using reference TRBV5-1 and TRBJ2-3, is KAGVTQTPRYLIKTRGQQVTLSCSPISGHRSVSWYQQTPGQGLQFLFEYFSETQRNKGNFPGRFSGRQFSNSRSEMNVSTLELGDSALYLCASSFPPGGRFADTQYFGPGTRLTVL.

To note about this clonotype: A much larger clone lies a single base off, so this may be a read error. The chain joins TRBV6-5 to TRBJ2-5; the D is unclear. This CDR3 has 11 residues. Germline values: CDR1 MNHEY, CDR2 SVGAGI. V lost 7 bases, J lost 7 bases, and 10 bases lay in between. DNA for the CDR3: TGTGCCAGCACCTCCGGAAGGACCCAGTACTTC. Protein sequence: CASTSGRTQYF.

The table lists this clonotype with a few counts. The genes are TRBV6-1 and TRBJ2-2, with 9 bases that match TRBD2. The germline CDR1 and CDR2 sequences are MNHNS and SASEGT. This CDR3 is built from 15 residues. Trimming took 6 bases from V and 1 from J; bases not matched to a gene: 3. CDR3 in amino acids: CASRPSGKNTGELFF. As DNA, the CDR3 is TGTGCCAGCAGACCTAGCGGGAAGAACACCGGGGAGCTGTTTTTT.

This clonotype was picked up many times. The rearrangement links TRBV12-3 or TRBV12-4 to TRBJ1-5; D is perhaps TRBD1 (6 bases). Trimming removed 6 bases from V and 0 bases from J, with 18 bases in between. There are 17 residues in the CDR3. The CDR3 loop is CASSPGGGRNSNQPQHF. DNA for the CDR3: TGTGCCAGCAGCCCCGGAGGGGGGAGGAATAGCAATCAGCCCCAGCATTTT.

This clonotype was found many times. The V call is TRBV7-9, the J call TRBJ2-3, with D hard to call. Germline V CDR1 and CDR2: SEHNR, FQNEAQ (reference sequence). The germline V and J ends were trimmed by 5 bases and 10 bases, with 13 bases remaining between them. This CDR3 has 12 residues. This chain's CDR3 is CASSDASKSQYF. The CDR3 nucleotides read TGTGCCAGCAGCGATGCCTCGAAGTCGCAGTATTTT.

V usage is TRBV7-9 and J usage is TRBJ2-7, with 7 positions matching TRBD2. V was pared by 4 bases and J by 5 bases, with 11 bases of the junction left unmatched. This CDR3 spans 15 amino acids. Germline CDR1 reads SEHNR; CDR2 reads FQNEAQ (reference sequence). CDR3 nucleotide sequence: TGTGCCAGCAGCTCGGAAGCTAGCGGAGTCCACGAGCAGTACTTC. This codes for CASSSEASGVHEQYF. The whole variable domain, filled in from reference TRBV7-9 and TRBJ2-7, reads DTGVSQNPRHKITKRGQNVTFRCDPISEHNRLYWYRQTLGQGPEFLTYFQNEAQLEKSRLLSDRFSAERPKGSFSTLEIQRTEQGDSAMYLCASSSEASGVHEQYFGPGTRLTVT.

This clonotype appeared many times. Relative to the germline gene, one junction end is altered; a read error may explain this. The V gene is TRBV5-1, the J gene TRBJ2-2; D remains ambiguous. The CDR3 sequence is 12 residues long. Per germline, CDR1 SGHRS and CDR2 YFSETQ. The CDR3 DNA sequence: TGTGCCAGCAGCTTGGCCGCCGGGGAGCTGTTTTTT. This gives the protein CASSLAAGELFF.

There are many counts of this clonotype. This rearrangement joins TRBV20-1 to TRBJ1-6; D gene unclear. The CDR3 runs to 13 residues. Germline V CDR1 and CDR2: DFQATT, SNEGSKA (reference sequence). Trimming took off 0 bases at V and 7 bases at J, with 7 bases between the two ends. CDR3 protein: CSARDHSNSPLHF. CDR3 DNA: TGCAGTGCTAGAGATCACAGCAATTCACCCCTCCACTTT.

Many counts were recorded for this clonotype. The genes are TRBV5-1 and TRBJ1-1; TRBD1 agrees at 8 bases. With 4 bases clipped from V and 1 base from J, the junction kept 3 bases outside the gene matches. Germline V gives CDR1 SGHRS, CDR2 YFSETQ. This CDR3 is built from 14 residues. The CDR3: CASSPTGGNTEAFF. CDR3 sequence (DNA): TGCGCCAGCAGCCCCACAGGGGGGAACACTGAAGCTTTCTTT.

This clonotype turned up a few times. The chain couples TRBV30 to TRBJ2-3; 9 bases align to TRBD2. V shed 4 bases, J shed 1 base, and the junction held 3 bases outside the gene matches. The CDR3 runs to 14 residues. The germline CDR1 and CDR2 sequences are GTSNPN and SVGIG (reference sequence). The CDR3 loop is CAWKWTSGTDTQYF. CDR3 nucleotides: TGTGCCTGGAAGTGGACTAGCGGCACAGATACGCAGTATTTT.

To note about this clonotype: The CDR3 does not end in the conserved phenylalanine or tryptophan, so this is likely a read error. The chain couples TRBV5-1 to TRBJ1-1; no clear D. Germline CDR1 SGHRS, CDR2 YFSETQ. This CDR3 comprises 12 residues. Trimming removed 1 base at V and 1 base at J, with 2 bases between. The CDR3 nucleotides are TGCGCCAGCAGCTTGCAGAACACTGAAGCTTTCTTG. Amino acid sequence: CASSLQNTEAFL.

This clonotype was seen only once. Just one base apart from a much larger clone, this may be a read error. The chain employs TRBV29-1 and TRBJ2-5; the D is unclear. CDR3 length: 11 residues. Germline V CDR1 and CDR2: SQVTM, ANQGSEA. The CDR3 loop is CSVGVQDTQYF. In DNA form, the CDR3 reads TGCAGCGTTGGCGTCCAAGACACCCAGTACTTC.

In its sample, this clonotype was seen a few times. The rearrangement uses TRBV14 and TRBJ2-7; possible D gene TRBD2, 5 bases. The CDR3 has 15 amino acids. V lost 5 bases and J 5 bases, leaving 19 bases between the germline ends. Germline assignment: CDR1 SGHDN and CDR2 FVKESK. DNA of the CDR3: TGTGCCAGCAGCGTCGGGATTCAGGCCCAAAACGAGCAGTACTTC. Protein sequence: CASSVGIQAQNEQYF.

The rearrangement links TRBV27 to TRBJ2-7, with 9 bases identical to TRBD1. Germline lookup yields CDR1 MNHEY and CDR2 SMNVEV (reference sequence). The CDR3 totals 16 residues. V dropped 2 bases and J dropped 3; count of bases not matched to a gene: 8. CDR3 sequence: CASSLLSGTGIYEQYF. The CDR3, as DNA: TGTGCCAGCAGTTTACTATCCGGGACAGGGATCTACGAGCAGTACTTC.

This clonotype was observed a few times. This CDR3 is CASSLNRLSPGELFF. CDR3 DNA sequence: TGTGCCAGCAGCTTAAATCGGCTAAGTCCCGGGGAGCTGTTTTTT. The V and J genes are TRBV7-2 and TRBJ2-2; D remains ambiguous. The CDR3 extends over 15 amino acids. V was clipped by 2 bases and J by 6 bases, with 13 bases between them. Germline V gene sequence: CDR1 SGHTA, CDR2 FQGNSA.